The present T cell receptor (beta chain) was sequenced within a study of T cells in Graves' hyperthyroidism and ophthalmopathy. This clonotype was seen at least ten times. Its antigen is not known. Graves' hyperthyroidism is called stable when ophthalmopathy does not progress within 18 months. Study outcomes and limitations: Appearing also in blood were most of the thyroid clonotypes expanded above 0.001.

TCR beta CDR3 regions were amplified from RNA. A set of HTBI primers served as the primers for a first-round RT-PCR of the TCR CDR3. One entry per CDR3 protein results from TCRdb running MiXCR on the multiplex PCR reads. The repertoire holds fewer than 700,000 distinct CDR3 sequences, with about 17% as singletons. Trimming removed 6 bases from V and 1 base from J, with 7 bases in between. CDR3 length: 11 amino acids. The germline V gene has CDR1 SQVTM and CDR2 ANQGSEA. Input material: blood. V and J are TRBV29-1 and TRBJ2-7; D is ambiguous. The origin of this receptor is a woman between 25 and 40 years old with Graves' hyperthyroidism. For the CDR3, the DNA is TGCAGCGTGACAATATCCTACGAGCAGTACTTC. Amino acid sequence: CSVTISYEQYF.